The 24 T cell receptor beta chains reported below all come from one sample, sequenced in a study of blood T cell repertoires in COVID-19. Method: immunoSEQ multiplex PCR; TCRdb's copy keeps in-frame clones and lacks some. The sample consists of over 200,000 clones, about nine tenths of them appearing once. The sample consisted of peripheral blood. These receptors all come from a man aged 30 to 39 who had recovered from COVID-19.

This clone was seen only once. The chain uses TRBV7-9 and TRBJ1-4, with D unresolved. The CDR3 extends over 12 amino acids. Deletions cut 5 bases from V and 8 bases from J, with 9 bases between. Germline V gene lookup returns CDR1 SEHNR and CDR2 FQNEAQ (reference sequence). The CDR3 region has the DNA TGTGCCAGCAGCAACAGAGGGGAAAAACTGTTTTTT. Translating it yields CASSNRGEKLFF.

The chain combines TRBV6-5 with TRBJ1-2, with D perhaps TRBD1 (6 bases). The CDR3 extends over 14 amino acids. Germline V CDR1 and CDR2: MNHEY, SVGAGI. The V end lost 10 bases, the J end lost 2 bases, and 17 bases lay between the germline ends. CDR3 protein: CATIPGTLNYGYTF. In DNA, the CDR3 is TGTGCCACCATCCCGGGGACATTAAACTATGGCTACACCTTC.

This sequence joins TRBV5-4 and TRBJ2-1; D may be TRBD2 (6 bases). V shed 3 bases and J shed 5 bases, with 15 bases lying between them. CDR3 size: 15 residues. In germline, CDR1 is SGHNT, CDR2 YYREEE (reference sequence). The CDR3 coding sequence is TGTGCCAGCAGCTCCGGACTAACGGGCCACAATGAGCAGTTCTTC. It encodes CASSSGLTGHNEQFF. Full variable domain (remainder filled in from reference TRBV5-4 and TRBJ2-1): ETGVTQSPTHLIKTRGQQVTLRCSSQSGHNTVSWYQQALGQGPQFIFQYYREEENGRGNFPPRFSGLQFPNYSSELNVNALELDDSALYLCASSSGLTGHNEQFFGPGTRLTVL.

The chain carries TRBV6-5 and TRBJ1-2; the D gene is possibly TRBD1 (5 bases). Germline values: CDR1 MNHEY, CDR2 SVGAGI. The CDR3 is 14 amino acids. Trimming pared 5 bases from V and 6 bases from J, leaving 16 bases between. Here the CDR3 DNA reads TGTGCCAGCAGTCAGGGTGGAAACCCAGATGGCTACACCTTC. Residues: CASSQGGNPDGYTF.

This chain joins TRBV24-1 and TRBJ2-3, with a weak D call TRBD1 (6 bases). V was trimmed by 3 bases and J by 5 bases, leaving 8 bases between them. The CDR3 is made up of 13 amino acids. Per germline, CDR1 KGHDR and CDR2 SFDVKD. CDR3: CATSDRRGDTQYF. The CDR3 DNA reads as TGTGCCACCAGTGATCGCAGGGGAGATACGCAGTATTTT.

The chain joins TRBV7-9 to TRBJ1-2; a possible D gene is TRBD1 (5 bases). The CDR3 is 12 residues long. Trimming stripped 10 bases from V and 3 bases from J, with 12 bases between. CDR1 is SEHNR and CDR2 is FQNEAQ in the germline V gene (reference sequence). The CDR3 is CATRSGYYGYTF. The CDR3 region has the DNA TGTGCCACCCGGTCAGGGTACTATGGCTACACCTTC.

The genes are TRBV18 and TRBJ1-1; 9 bases map to TRBD1. The CDR3 length is 15 residues. The V gene's germline CDR1 is KGHSH and CDR2 LQKENI. V trimming: 2 bases; J trimming: 3 bases; junction bases outside the gene matches: 4. In nucleotides, the CDR3 is TGTGCCAGCTCACCAAACAGGGGGCTTGACACTGAAGCTTTCTTT. Translation gives CASSPNRGLDTEAFF.

The chain carries TRBV25-1 and TRBJ2-3; 8 nucleotides line up with TRBD1. V dropped 8 bases and J dropped 2; count of bases not matched to a gene: 6. In germline, CDR1 is MGHDK, CDR2 SYGVNS. CDR3 length: 14 amino acids. The CDR3 bases are TGTGCCAGCGCTAGACAGGGGCTCACAGATACGCAGTATTTT. It codes for CASARQGLTDTQYF.

This clone was observed a few times. The V and J genes are TRBV5-6 and TRBJ2-7, with 7 bases identical to TRBD1. CDR3 length: 13 residues. The germline V gene has CDR1 SGHDT and CDR2 YYEEEE. The V segment lost 4 bases and the J segment 7 bases; nucleotides outside the gene matches: 8. The CDR3 DNA reads as TGTGCCAGCAGCATCGACAGGGTGAGGGAGCAGTACTTC. Residues: CASSIDRVREQYF.

CDR3 region: CASSPGIGGRETQYF. As DNA, the CDR3 is TGTGCCAGCAGCCCCGGGATAGGGGGCCGGGAGACCCAGTACTTC. This rearrangement joins TRBV3-1 (or the pseudogene TRBV3-2) to TRBJ2-5; TRBD1 matches at 7 bases. CDR1 is LGHDT, CDR2 YNNKEL, per germline (reference sequence). The CDR3 contains 15 residues. Trimming removed 4 bases from V and 5 bases from J; junction bases left unmatched: 10.

This chain joins TRBV3-1 (or the pseudogene TRBV3-2) and TRBJ2-1; TRBD2 matches at 8 bases. V lost 0 bases and J lost 7; bases outside the gene matches: 11. Germline-derived CDR1 and CDR2 are LGHDT and YNNKEL (reference sequence). The CDR3 runs to 17 residues. The CDR3 loop reads CASSQDLAAGVGNEQFF. The CDR3 DNA reads TGTGCCAGCAGCCAAGATCTTGCAGCGGGGGTGGGGAATGAGCAGTTCTTC.

V and J are TRBV19 and TRBJ2-5; 9 bases agree with TRBD1. Unmatched junction bases numbered 6, after V lost 8 bases and J lost 5 bases. Looked up from germline, CDR1 is LNHDA and CDR2 is SQIVND (reference sequence). The CDR3 has 13 amino acids. CDR3 nucleotide sequence: TGTGCCAGTCGAACCGGACAGGGGGAGACCCAGTACTTC. This codes for CASRTGQGETQYF.

The J gene is TRBJ2-1, the V gene TRBV11-3; D perhaps matches TRBD2 (6 bases). This CDR3 has 13 residues. Germline CDR1 SGHNT, CDR2 YENEEA. V lost 5 bases, J lost 9 bases, and 14 bases lay in between. The CDR3: CASSPKTGGEQFF. The CDR3, as DNA: TGTGCCAGCAGCCCTAAGACCGGGGGTGAGCAGTTCTTC. Full variable domain (rest looked up from reference TRBV11-3 and TRBJ2-1): EAGVVQSPRYKIIEKKQPVAFWCNPISGHNTLYWYLQNLGQGPELLIRYENEEAVDDSQLPKDRFSAERLKGVDSTLKIQPAELGDSAVYLCASSPKTGGEQFFGPGTRLTVL.

The V gene is TRBV7-9, the J gene TRBJ2-2; a weak D match, TRBD2 (5 bases). CDR1 is SEHNR and CDR2 is FQNEAQ in the germline V gene (reference sequence). The CDR3 loop spans 17 amino acids. Trimming removed 0 bases from V and 6 bases from J, with 17 bases in between. The CDR3 DNA follows: TGTGCCAGCAGCTTAGCGCTTAGCGCAAACTCGGCCGGGGAGCTGTTTTTT. It translates to CASSLALSANSAGELFF.

J is TRBJ2-3 and V is TRBV18, with D possibly matching TRBD1 (6 bases). Germline CDR1 KGHSH, CDR2 LQKENI. Trimming removed 3 bases at V and 4 bases at J, with 11 bases between. The CDR3 is 14 residues long. The CDR3 nucleotides are TGTGCCAGCTCACCGGGCAGGGGAGCAGATACGCAGTATTTT. Amino acid sequence: CASSPGRGADTQYF.

The chain combines TRBV6-6 with TRBJ1-1; D uncertain. CDR3 length: 16 amino acids. Trimming pared 9 bases from V and 4 bases from J, leaving 24 bases between. Looked up from germline, CDR1 is MNHNY and CDR2 is SVGAGI (reference sequence). CDR3 amino acids: CARLIDKKTVPTEAFF. The CDR3, as DNA: TGTGCCAGGCTGATTGATAAGAAAACAGTACCCACTGAAGCTTTCTTT.

V gene TRBV10-2 combines with J gene TRBJ1-1, with D uncertain. The V end was cut by 3 bases, the J end by 4 bases, with 6 bases between. The CDR3 is 12 residues long. Germline V gene lookup returns CDR1 WSHSY and CDR2 SAAADI. The CDR3: CASSDLRTEAFF. Here the CDR3 DNA reads TGCGCCAGCAGTGATCTGCGCACTGAAGCTTTCTTT.

The V gene is TRBV7-2, the J gene TRBJ2-2; 9 nucleotides align to TRBD1. V shed 5 bases and J 3 bases; nucleotides not matched to a gene: 4. This CDR3 spans 15 amino acids. Germline assignment: CDR1 SGHTA and CDR2 FQGNSA. CDR3 sequence (DNA): TGTGCCAGCAGCACCACAGGGGGCGACACCGGGGAGCTGTTTTTT. Residues: CASSTTGGDTGELFF.

The rearrangement links TRBV27 to TRBJ2-7, with 7 bases matching TRBD1. The CDR3 is 14 residues long. Germline assignment: CDR1 MNHEY and CDR2 SMNVEV (reference sequence). V lost 1 base and J lost 5; bases outside the gene matches: 5. The CDR3 region is CASSLFTGENEQYF. The CDR3 DNA reads as TGTGCCAGCAGTTTATTCACAGGGGAAAACGAGCAGTACTTC.

V and J are TRBV11-2 and TRBJ2-2, with 7 bases fitting TRBD1. The CDR3 loop spans 16 amino acids. The germline CDR1 and CDR2 sequences are SGHAT and FQNNGV. V lost 1 base and J lost 5; bases outside the gene matches: 7. In nucleotides, the CDR3 is TGTGCCAGCAGCTTAGTTCTCAGGGGGTCAACCGGGGAGCTGTTTTTT. This encodes CASSLVLRGSTGELFF.

V gene TRBV7-7 combines with J gene TRBJ1-3, with D possibly being TRBD1 (6 bases). The V and J ends lost 1 base and 4 bases respectively, with 11 bases between them. The CDR3 contains 15 residues. Germline CDR1 reads SSHAT; CDR2 reads FNYEAQ (reference sequence). CDR3 sequence: CASSLDGQTGNTIYF. The DNA of the CDR3 is TGTGCCAGCAGCTTAGACGGACAGACAGGAAACACCATATATTTT.

This sequence joins TRBV19 and TRBJ2-2; D is perhaps TRBD1 (5 bases). The CDR3 loop spans 16 amino acids. Germline values: CDR1 LNHDA, CDR2 SQIVND (reference sequence). The germline V and J ends were trimmed by 3 bases and 1 base, with 12 bases remaining between them. This CDR3 reads CASSMGQGGNTGELFF. The CDR3 DNA reads as TGTGCCAGTAGTATGGGGCAGGGTGGGAACACCGGGGAGCTGTTTTTT.

V and J are TRBV21-1 and TRBJ1-4; no check of the table's D call, TRBD1, against the DNA was made. TRBV21-1 is a listed pseudogene. This CDR3 has 17 amino acids. Here the CDR3 DNA reads TGTGCCAGCAGCATAGGGGGCGCGGGTGCAACTAATGAAAAACTGTTTTTT. Residues: CASSIGGAGATNEKLFF.

The V gene is TRBV27, the J gene TRBJ2-7; D remains ambiguous. This CDR3 contains 13 residues. Trimming took off 5 bases at V and 0 bases at J, with 8 bases between the two ends. Germline CDR1 reads MNHEY; CDR2 reads SMNVEV (reference sequence). DNA for the CDR3: TGTGCCAGCAGTACTCAAATCTCCTACGAGCAGTACTTC. Amino acid sequence: CASSTQISYEQYF.